This TCR beta chain comes out of a study of T cells in Graves' hyperthyroidism and ophthalmopathy. As for the study in general: Peripheral blood was acquired at first diagnosis, ahead of any therapy whatsoever.

TCR beta CDR3 regions were amplified from RNA transcripts. The TCR CDR3 first-round RT-PCR relied on the HTBI primer set. TCRdb re-analysed the multiplex PCR reads in MiXCR, keeping a single row per CDR3 protein. The profile shows roughly 720,000 distinct CDR3 sequences, about 18% of them singletons. The V gene lost 3 bases and the J gene lost 3 bases, with 12 bases spanning the gap. The germline CDR1 and CDR2 sequences are MNHNS and SASEGT. The CDR3 contains 15 residues. This chain links TRBV6-1 with TRBJ1-5; maybe TRBD1 (5 bases). Material for sequencing was blood. The clonotype was recovered from a man aged 45-65 years with Graves' hyperthyroidism. CDR3 nucleotide sequence: TGTGCCAGCAGTGACTTAGCAGGGTTCAATCAGCCCCAGCATTTT. It yields the protein CASSDLAGFNQPQHF.